What follows are 24 T cell receptor beta chains derived from one specimen sequenced in a study of shared clonotypes between healthy human individuals. Produced via immunoSEQ multiplex PCR; TCRdb's table is partial and in-frame only. The sample includes about 2.1 million clones, 90% to 95% of them seen just once. CD8 cells classed as naive were CD45RO-negative and positively selected for CCR7, excluding terminally differentiated effector memory CD45RA+ cells. Material: naive CD8+ T cells from PBMCs. The receptor set was obtained from a man aged 18 to 29 in good health. Some clones in this sample may be carry-over from other donors' samples.

V gene TRBV15 combines with J gene TRBJ2-1; 7 bases agree with TRBD2. Germline V gene data show CDR1 as LNHNV and CDR2 as YYDKDF (reference sequence). The CDR3 has 14 residues. Germline trimming cut 5 bases from V and 5 bases from J; bases unmatched to any gene: 6. CDR3 protein: CATSVSGNHNEQFF. CDR3 DNA sequence: TGTGCCACCAGCGTGAGCGGGAACCACAATGAGCAGTTCTTC. Using reference TRBV15 and TRBJ2-1 for the parts outside the CDR3, the full variable domain is DAMVIQNPRYQVTQFGKPVTLSCSQTLNHNVMYWYQQKSSQAPKLLFHYYDKDFNNEADTPDNFQSRRPNTSFCFLDIRSPGLGDTAMYLCATSVSGNHNEQFFGPGTRLTVL.

The chain joins TRBV7-9 to TRBJ2-5; 8 bases align to TRBD1. Germline V gene data show CDR1 as SEHNR and CDR2 as FQNEAQ (reference sequence). J lost 4 bases, V lost 2 bases, and 3 bases had no gene match. This CDR3 comprises 14 residues. CDR3 nucleotides: TGTGCCAGCAGCTTACACGACAGGGGAGAGACCCAGTACTTC. This sequence encodes CASSLHDRGETQYF.

The CDR3 region is CASSPRGEVYGYTF. The CDR3 nucleotides read TGTGCCAGCAGTCCCAGGGGGGAAGTATATGGCTACACCTTC. The V gene is TRBV27, the J gene TRBJ1-2; the match to TRBD1 covers 7 bases. This CDR3 region has 14 residues. In germline, CDR1 is MNHEY, CDR2 SMNVEV (reference sequence). V was clipped by 5 bases and J by 5 bases; unmatched bases: 8.

Details on this clone: Other DNA sequences in the same sample also yield this CDR3. V and J are TRBV7-3 and TRBJ1-1; no definite D call. CDR1 is SGHTA, CDR2 FQGTGA, per germline. The CDR3 runs to 14 residues. Trimming shortened V by 1 base and J by 1 base, and 7 bases separated the two germline ends. As DNA, the CDR3 is TGTGCCAGCAGCTTAAGGGGATGGAACACTGAAGCTTTCTTT. Amino acid sequence: CASSLRGWNTEAFF.

The V call is TRBV11-2, the J call TRBJ2-7, with TRBD2 matching over 7 bases. Germline V gene sequence: CDR1 SGHAT, CDR2 FQNNGV. The CDR3 has 12 residues. Unmatched junction bases numbered 6, after V lost 10 bases and J lost 3 bases. CDR3 residues: CATGGSRYEQYF. The CDR3 DNA reads as TGTGCCACGGGGGGTAGCCGCTACGAGCAGTACTTC.

The chain links TRBV7-8 to TRBJ2-3; 8 positions match TRBD2. The CDR3 is 17 residues long. In germline, CDR1 is SGHVS, CDR2 FQNEAQ. With V trimmed by 4 bases and J by 5 bases, 14 bases remained unmatched. CDR3 nucleotides: TGTGCCAGCAGCTCTCTCCGGCGGGAGGTTCCAGAAGATACGCAGTATTTT. Translating gives CASSSLRREVPEDTQYF.

The rearrangement uses TRBV27 and TRBJ2-5; 7 positions match TRBD1. The DNA end is a closer match to TRBJ2-7, so the J assignment may be wrong. The length of the CDR3 is 15 residues. Per the germline V gene, CDR1 is MNHEY and CDR2 is SMNVEV (reference sequence). CDR3 residues: CASSPQGPRSYEQYF. The CDR3 region has the DNA TGTGCCAGCAGCCCACAGGGGCCCCGCTCCTACGAGCAGTACTTC.

The chain carries TRBV7-6 and TRBJ2-3; the D gene is possibly TRBD1 (5 bases). Germline V lookup: CDR1 SGHVS, CDR2 FNYEAQ. V was trimmed by 1 base and J by 2 bases, leaving 7 bases between them. The CDR3 length is 14 residues. DNA for the CDR3: TGTGCCAGCAGCTTAGTCAGGGTCACAGATACGCAGTATTTT. It is translated as CASSLVRVTDTQYF.

The CDR3 DNA reads as TGTGCCAGCAACAAGAATGAGCAGTTCTTC. This encodes CASNKNEQFF. The chain carries TRBV11-2 and TRBJ2-1; unclear D gene. The CDR3 spans 10 residues. V was cut by 7 bases and J by 7 bases, with 5 bases left in between. The germline V gene encodes CDR1 SGHAT and CDR2 FQNNGV.

The chain employs TRBV4-1 and TRBJ2-7, with D possibly TRBD2 on 6 matching bases. In germline, CDR1 is MGHRA, CDR2 YSYEKL. V lost 2 bases and J lost 5, with 13 bases in between. This CDR3 comprises 14 residues. CDR3 DNA: TGCGCCAGCAGCCAACGGTCGGGGGTGGACGAGCAGTACTTC. This encodes CASSQRSGVDEQYF.

The J gene is TRBJ2-3, the V gene TRBV28, with 7 bases matching TRBD2. CDR3 length: 18 residues. V was clipped by 2 bases and J by 2 bases; unmatched bases: 13. Germline loops: CDR1 MDHEN, CDR2 SYDVKM. The CDR3 is CASSLPRRLAVNTDTQYF. DNA for the CDR3: TGTGCCAGCAGTTTACCCCGCCGACTAGCAGTAAACACAGATACGCAGTATTTT.

The chain recombines TRBV5-4 with TRBJ2-1, with 8 bases identical to TRBD2. The V segment lost 0 bases and the J segment 4 bases; nucleotides outside the gene matches: 15. Germline V gene sequence: CDR1 SGHNT, CDR2 YYREEE (reference sequence). The CDR3 has 19 amino acids. The CDR3 DNA is TGTGCCAGCAGCTTGGCTAGGGCTAGCGGGCGTCCCGCATACAATGAGCAGTTCTTC. Protein: CASSLARASGRPAYNEQFF.

The CDR3 is CASSRGQGLYGYTF. In DNA, the CDR3 is TGTGCCAGCAGCCGTGGACAGGGCCTTTATGGCTACACCTTC. V usage is TRBV27 and J usage is TRBJ1-2, with 8 bases aligning to TRBD1. The CDR3 spans 14 residues. CDR1 is MNHEY, CDR2 SMNVEV, per germline (reference sequence). The junction had 8 bases not matched to a gene; V was cut back by 6 bases and J by 5 bases.

The J gene is TRBJ2-6, the V gene TRBV7-8, with no clear D. The CDR3 consists of 13 residues. Looked up from germline, CDR1 is SGHVS and CDR2 is FQNEAQ. With 3 bases removed from V and 4 bases from J, the gap between germline ends came to 4 bases. The CDR3: CASSLTGANVLTF. As DNA, the CDR3 is TGTGCCAGCAGCTTGACAGGGGCCAACGTCCTGACTTTC.

The rearrangement uses TRBV9 and TRBJ2-3; a weak D match, TRBD2 (5 bases). Trimming pared 4 bases from V and 1 base from J, leaving 16 bases between. This CDR3 region has 16 residues. CDR1 and CDR2 (germline): SGDLS, YYNGEE. As DNA, the CDR3 is TGTGCCAGCAGCCCCCTCGAGGGCTTCGGCACAGATACGCAGTATTTT. Its protein is CASSPLEGFGTDTQYF.

The chain carries TRBV28 and TRBJ1-1; 9 bases are shared with TRBD1. The CDR3 loop spans 15 amino acids. Trimming at V came to 2 bases and at J to 8 bases, leaving 9 bases not matched to a gene. Looked up from germline, CDR1 is MDHEN and CDR2 is SYDVKM. The CDR3 nucleotides read TGTGCCAGCAGTTTAATGTGGGGACAGGGAGCGGAAGCTTTCTTT. This codes for CASSLMWGQGAEAFF. The variable domain in full, completed from reference TRBV28 and TRBJ1-1, reads DVKVTQSSRYLVKRTGEKVFLECVQDMDHENMFWYRQDPGLGLRLIYFSYDVKMKEKGDIPEGYSVSREKKERFSLILESASTNQTSMYLCASSLMWGQGAEAFFGQGTRLTVV.

This chain links TRBV19 with TRBJ1-1; D remains unclear. The CDR3 sequence is 14 residues long. Germline assignment: CDR1 LNHDA and CDR2 SQIVND (reference sequence). The ends were cut back, 3 bases at V and 5 bases at J, with 13 bases in the middle. The CDR3 bases are TGTGCCAGTAGTATGCAAGAATTCGGGACTGAAGCTTTCTTT. This encodes CASSMQEFGTEAFF. Combining the CDR3 with reference TRBV19 and TRBJ1-1 gives the whole variable domain DGGITQSPKYLFRKEGQNVTLSCEQNLNHDAMYWYRQDPGQGLRLIYYSQIVNDFQKGDIAEGYSVSREKKESFPLTVTSAQKNPTAFYLCASSMQEFGTEAFFGQGTRLTVV.

The chain has TRBV5-1 and TRBJ2-7; D gene unclear. Trimming removed 1 base at V and 2 bases at J, with 10 bases between. The CDR3 extends over 14 amino acids. From germline, CDR1 is SGHRS and CDR2 YFSETQ. CDR3 protein: CASSLSTVAYEQYF. The CDR3 DNA sequence: TGCGCCAGCAGCTTGAGTACGGTAGCCTACGAGCAGTACTTC.

The DNA of the CDR3 is TGTGCCAGCAGTTTTTGGCAAGACCCCCCTACCCTCCACTTT. Its protein product is CASSFWQDPPTLHF. The chain employs TRBV28 and TRBJ1-6, with unresolved D. The ends were cut back, 3 bases at V and 14 bases at J, with 17 bases in the middle. Germline V gene sequence: CDR1 MDHEN, CDR2 SYDVKM. The CDR3 length is 14 residues.

The chain links TRBV28 to TRBJ1-1, with a possible D match to TRBD1 (6 bases). The germline V gene encodes CDR1 MDHEN and CDR2 SYDVKM. Trimming pared 3 bases from V and 1 base from J, leaving 12 bases between. There are 15 residues in the CDR3. Here the CDR3 reads CASSLNQGRNTEAFF. The CDR3 coding sequence is TGTGCCAGCAGTTTGAATCAGGGGCGGAACACTGAAGCTTTCTTT. The entire variable domain, with the rest obtained from reference TRBV28 and TRBJ1-1, is as follows: DVKVTQSSRYLVKRTGEKVFLECVQDMDHENMFWYRQDPGLGLRLIYFSYDVKMKEKGDIPEGYSVSREKKERFSLILESASTNQTSMYLCASSLNQGRNTEAFFGQGTRLTVV.

The chain uses TRBV7-9 and TRBJ2-7; D might be TRBD1 (5 bases). The V end lost 2 bases, the J end lost 0 bases, and 11 bases lay between the germline ends. Germline V CDR1 and CDR2: SEHNR, FQNEAQ (reference sequence). This CDR3 region has 15 residues. The CDR3 DNA is TGTGCCAGCAGCTTAAAGGGGCCGCTCTCCTACGAGCAGTACTTC. Translating it yields CASSLKGPLSYEQYF.

This chain uses TRBV7-8 with TRBJ2-1; 11 bases line up with TRBD2. There are 18 residues in the CDR3. The trim removed 5 bases at V and 7 bases at J, leaving 16 bases unmatched. Germline CDR1 is SGHVS and CDR2 is FQNEAQ. DNA for the CDR3: TGTGCCAGCAGCCCGGGCCCCGCACTAGCGGGAGACGTTAATGAGCAGTTCTTC. Translation gives CASSPGPALAGDVNEQFF.

The V call is TRBV10-3, the J call TRBJ2-7; 7 nucleotides align to TRBD2. Unmatched junction bases numbered 6, after V lost 3 bases and J lost 4 bases. The CDR3 totals 14 residues. Germline CDR1 is ENHRY and CDR2 is SYGVKD. The CDR3: CAISDMREKYEQYF. The CDR3 nucleotides read TGTGCCATCAGTGATATGCGGGAGAAATACGAGCAGTACTTC.

CDR3 DNA sequence: TGTGCCAGCAGTTACTCGAAGGGAGAGAGGAACTATGGCTACACCTTC. Protein: CASSYSKGERNYGYTF. V and J are TRBV6-5 and TRBJ1-2; D remains unclear. V was cut by 0 bases and J by 2 bases, with 13 bases left in between. The CDR3 is 16 amino acids. Germline lookup yields CDR1 MNHEY and CDR2 SVGAGI.